The clone carrying this TCR beta chain was seen repeatedly, ten times or more. These data belong to a study of regulatory T cells in long-lasting Graves disease. The V and J ends lost 5 bases and 2 bases respectively, with 13 bases between them. CDR1 and CDR2 from the germline V gene are MDHEN and SYDVKM. The CDR3 has 14 amino acids. Through Arm-PCR of CDR3 regions and iRepertoire HTBI primers, TCR beta libraries were built. TCRdb itself ran the multiplex PCR reads through MiXCR, one entry per CDR3 protein. Of under 400,000 distinct CDR3 sequences detected, 16% appear once; the ten largest clones hold less than 35%. Noted time point: newly diagnosed GD, antithyroid drugs for less than 3 months. PBMC-extracted RNA yielded the TCR library. Each patient gave approximately 10 milliliters of EDTA-anticoagulated peripheral blood. These data were also reused for a study on T cells in Graves' hyperthyroidism and ophthalmopathy. Turning to that study: Hyperthyroidism of Graves' type that showed no ophthalmopathy progression within 18 months was stable. HTBI primers were the set used in a first-round RT-PCR of the TCR CDR3.

The chain recombines TRBV28 with TRBJ2-7; a possible D gene is TRBD1 (5 bases). The source was peripheral blood mononuclear cells (PBMCs), collected at new diagnosis, from a patient treated with antithyroid drugs. The TCR sequence derives from a man aged 35 to 55 with Graves disease. As DNA, the CDR3 is TGTGCCAGCAGTGGCAGGGCAGGGACCTACGAGCAGTACTTC. This codes for CASSGRAGTYEQYF.